The source of this T cell receptor beta chain is a study of patients and donors after allogeneic stem cell transplantation. V dropped 5 bases and J dropped 8 bases, with 14 bases sitting between them. Looked up from germline, CDR1 is SGHNT and CDR2 is YYREEE (reference sequence). The CDR3 covers 13 residues. This clonotype has a count of ten or more. A single record per CDR3 protein comes from TCRdb applying MiXCR to the RT-PCR reads. The profile shows roughly 26,000 distinct CDR3 sequences, over 7% of them singletons. V gene TRBV5-4 combines with J gene TRBJ2-1, with no clear D. This receptor was obtained from a human donor who was either an allogeneic HSCT recipient or a stem cell or donor lymphocyte infusion donor (not recorded which). It is not recorded whose cells these are; they may come from a transplant donor. Material: blood, either unsorted or a sorted T cell fraction (not recorded which). The CDR3 loop is CASRRASYDEQFF. The CDR3 DNA is TGTGCCAGCAGAAGGGCATCGTACGATGAGCAGTTCTTC. Using reference TRBV5-4 and TRBJ2-1 for the parts outside the CDR3, the full variable domain is ETGVTQSPTHLIKTRGQQVTLRCSSQSGHNTVSWYQQALGQGPQFIFQYYREEENGRGNFPPRFSGLQFPNYSSELNVNALELDDSALYLCASRRASYDEQFFGPGTRLTVL.